What follows describes a single T cell receptor (beta chain). Clinical history as reported by participants underpinned cohort assignment. The table came from immunoSEQ multiplex PCR; TCRdb's copy has only in-frame clones and leaves some out. This sample has about 390,000 clones; around nine tenths occur once, and the top ten carry approximately 9.3%. This entry comes from a study of blood T cell repertoires in COVID-19. Study overall: Researchers got acute and convalescent COVID-19 samples from the United States, Italy and Spain.

The V end was cut by 4 bases, the J end by 2 bases, with 15 bases between. The CDR3 is 15 amino acids. Per germline, CDR1 MGHRA and CDR2 YSYEKL. This sequence joins TRBV4-1 and TRBJ2-7, with D perhaps TRBD2 (5 bases). The sequenced material came from PBMCs or T cells enriched from blood (not recorded which). This TCR was recovered from a woman aged 45-65 years who had recovered from COVID-19. The CDR3: CASSPAEARAYEQYF. The CDR3 DNA is TGCGCCAGCAGCCCCGCGGAGGCCAGAGCCTACGAGCAGTACTTC.